One and the same sample provided the 22 T cell receptor beta chains below, sequenced in a study of cytomegalovirus exposure and HLA in healthy donors. The PCR was carried out with 60 Vbeta primers and 13 Jbeta primers. TCRdb keeps only in-frame clones here, not all; method: immunoSEQ multiplex PCR. This table has approximately 190,000 clones, 85% to 90% appearing once. The sequenced sample was PBMCs. The receptors shown here come from a man younger than 45 in good health and CMV-seronegative.

This clone has a single count. The rearrangement joins TRBV5-1 to TRBJ1-1; D remains ambiguous. Germline V gene data show CDR1 as SGHRS and CDR2 as YFSETQ. V was shortened by 0 bases and J by 2 bases, with 5 bases between the two germline ends. The CDR3 loop spans 13 amino acids. CDR3 residues: CASSLGTNTEAFF. CDR3 nucleotide sequence: TGCGCCAGCAGCTTGGGGACTAACACTGAAGCTTTCTTT. Full variable domain (outside the CDR3, taken from reference TRBV5-1 and TRBJ1-1): KAGVTQTPRYLIKTRGQQVTLSCSPISGHRSVSWYQQTPGQGLQFLFEYFSETQRNKGNFPGRFSGRQFSNSRSEMNVSTLELGDSALYLCASSLGTNTEAFFGQGTRLTVV.

In its sample, this clone was seen once. The chain is built from TRBV28 and TRBJ1-5, with no clear D. The germline CDR1 and CDR2 sequences are MDHEN and SYDVKM. With 4 bases removed from V and 5 bases from J, the gap between germline ends came to 6 bases. This CDR3 has 12 amino acids. The CDR3 DNA reads TGTGCCAGCAGTTCTACCTATCAGCCCCAGCATTTT. Residues: CASSSTYQPQHF.

V gene TRBV29-1 combines with J gene TRBJ2-3, with 8 bases fitting TRBD1. The ends lost 1 base at V and 2 bases at J; junction bases unmatched: 8. This CDR3 contains 16 residues. Per germline, CDR1 SQVTM and CDR2 ANQGSEA. CDR3 bases: TGCAGCGTTGAAGGGTCAGGACAGGGCCCCACAGATACGCAGTATTTT. Its translation: CSVEGSGQGPTDTQYF.

The rearrangement links TRBV5-6 to TRBJ2-2, with D tentatively TRBD2 (5 bases). There are 12 residues in the CDR3. The germline CDR1 and CDR2 sequences are SGHDT and YYEEEE. V gave up 7 bases and J gave up 5 bases, with 9 bases separating them. The CDR3: CASSRGTGELFF. CDR3 bases: TGTGCCAGCTCTCGAGGGACCGGGGAGCTGTTTTTT.

V is TRBV28 and J is TRBJ1-1, with D tentatively TRBD1 (6 bases). Per the germline V gene, CDR1 is MDHEN and CDR2 is SYDVKM. The CDR3 is 16 residues long. With 6 bases removed from V and 2 bases from J, the gap between germline ends came to 19 bases. CDR3 nucleotide sequence: TGTGCCAGCAGCCGGACCCTGGGGGGGCCCAACACTGAAGCTTTCTTT. Residues: CASSRTLGGPNTEAFF.

This clone was counted a single time. The V call is TRBV27, the J call TRBJ1-5, with D unclear. The CDR3 has 15 amino acids. CDR1 is MNHEY and CDR2 is SMNVEV in the germline V gene (reference sequence). The ends were cut back, 3 bases at V and 1 base at J, with 10 bases in the middle. CDR3 nucleotide sequence: TGTGCCAGCAGTTTCCTGGCAGGCAGCAATCAGCCCCAGCATTTT. Residues: CASSFLAGSNQPQHF.

The V gene is TRBV9, the J gene TRBJ2-1; TRBD2 agrees at 8 bases. This CDR3 has 15 amino acids. J was trimmed by 4 bases and V by 2 bases; bases with no gene match: 5. CDR1 is SGDLS, CDR2 YYNGEE, per germline. CDR3 DNA: TGTGCCAGCAGCGTCGCGGCGGGAGGTTACAATGAGCAGTTCTTC. This codes for CASSVAAGGYNEQFF.

The J gene is TRBJ2-3, the V gene TRBV9; D is perhaps TRBD2 (6 bases). Per germline, CDR1 SGDLS and CDR2 YYNGEE. The CDR3 is 15 residues long. V gave up 0 bases and J gave up 2 bases, with 10 bases separating them. The CDR3, as DNA: TGTGCCAGCAGCGTAGGCGGGGCCTACACAGATACGCAGTATTTT. Its translation is CASSVGGAYTDTQYF.

Regarding this clone: At one boundary the junction diverges from the germline segment, which might be a read error. The V gene is TRBV7-9, the J gene TRBJ1-2, with TRBD1 matching over 11 bases. Germline values: CDR1 SEHNR, CDR2 FQNEAQ (reference sequence). The CDR3 totals 15 residues. CDR3 in DNA: TGTTCCAGCAGGCCTAATTTGGGGACAGGGGGAGGCTACACCTTC. It is translated as CSSRPNLGTGGGYTF.

The J gene is TRBJ2-7, the V gene TRBV19, with D tentatively TRBD2 (6 bases). Germline loops: CDR1 LNHDA, CDR2 SQIVND (reference sequence). Trimming removed 3 bases at V and 4 bases at J, with 13 bases between. This CDR3 region has 14 residues. The CDR3, as DNA: TGTGCCAGTAGTATCCCGGGACTTCTATACGAGCAGTACTTC. Translation: CASSIPGLLYEQYF. Based on the CDR3 plus reference TRBV19 and TRBJ2-7, the full variable domain is DGGITQSPKYLFRKEGQNVTLSCEQNLNHDAMYWYRQDPGQGLRLIYYSQIVNDFQKGDIAEGYSVSREKKESFPLTVTSAQKNPTAFYLCASSIPGLLYEQYFGPGTRLTVT.

The chain combines TRBV20-1 with TRBJ1-2, with no clear D. The germline gives CDR1 DFQATT, CDR2 SNEGSKA (reference sequence). V was cut by 6 bases and J by 3 bases, with 5 bases left in between. This CDR3 contains 10 residues. CDR3 in DNA: TGCAGTGCCCTTGACTATGGCTACACCTTC. This codes for CSALDYGYTF.

This clone appeared a single time. V usage is TRBV5-1 and J usage is TRBJ1-3; D is ambiguous. Trimming took off 1 base at V and 0 bases at J, with 8 bases between the two ends. Germline lookup yields CDR1 SGHRS and CDR2 YFSETQ. The CDR3 is made up of 15 amino acids. The CDR3 region is CASSLMASSGNTIYF. The CDR3 region has the DNA TGCGCCAGCAGCTTGATGGCCAGCTCTGGAAACACCATATATTTT.

J is TRBJ1-5 and V is TRBV6-1; TRBD1 matches 8 bases. V trimming: 6 bases; J trimming: 6 bases; junction bases outside the gene matches: 7. This CDR3 is 14 amino acids long. From germline, CDR1 is MNHNS and CDR2 SASEGT. As DNA, the CDR3 is TGTGCCAGCAGCAACTCAGGGGGCGGTCAGCCCCAGCATTTT. Translated, it gives CASSNSGGGQPQHF.

The chain links TRBV6-5 to TRBJ1-4; the D gene is possibly TRBD1 (6 bases). Between the trimmed V and J ends, which lost 6 bases and 8 bases, there was a span of 13 bases. From germline, CDR1 is MNHEY and CDR2 SVGAGI. The CDR3 is 13 amino acids. The CDR3 loop is CASRAQGAEKLFF. CDR3 DNA sequence: TGTGCCAGCAGAGCACAGGGAGCGGAAAAACTGTTTTTT.

In this sample, this clone turned up a few times. This sequence joins TRBV5-1 and TRBJ1-2; tentatively, D is TRBD1 (5 bases). This CDR3 contains 15 residues. Germline V CDR1 and CDR2: SGHRS, YFSETQ. V lost 3 bases to trimming and J lost 0 bases, with 12 bases between them. This CDR3 reads CASSSVTEPNYGYTF. CDR3 DNA sequence: TGCGCCAGCAGCTCAGTGACAGAACCTAACTATGGCTACACCTTC. The variable domain in full, with the rest retrieved from reference TRBV5-1 and TRBJ1-2, is KAGVTQTPRYLIKTRGQQVTLSCSPISGHRSVSWYQQTPGQGLQFLFEYFSETQRNKGNFPGRFSGRQFSNSRSEMNVSTLELGDSALYLCASSSVTEPNYGYTFGSGTRLTVV.

CDR3 nucleotides: TGTGCCAGCAGACTACAGGGAAGCACAGATACGCAGTATTTT. It codes for CASRLQGSTDTQYF. V and J are TRBV6-1 and TRBJ2-3, with TRBD1 as a possible D gene (6 bases). The CDR3 is 14 amino acids. CDR1 is MNHNS, CDR2 SASEGT, per germline. The V and J ends lost 6 bases and 0 bases respectively, with 10 bases between them.

The genes are TRBV27 and TRBJ2-1; TRBD2 is a possible D gene (7 bases). The CDR3 totals 12 residues. The V and J ends lost 3 bases and 13 bases respectively, with 13 bases between them. Germline V gene lookup returns CDR1 MNHEY and CDR2 SMNVEV (reference sequence). The CDR3 loop reads CASSLGGGQQFF. CDR3 sequence (DNA): TGTGCCAGCAGTTTGGGAGGGGGGCAACAGTTCTTC.

This chain uses TRBV28 with TRBJ1-5, with 7 bases aligning to TRBD1. This CDR3 spans 13 amino acids. The germline V gene has CDR1 MDHEN and CDR2 SYDVKM. J lost 2 bases, V lost 6 bases, and 1 base had no gene match. The CDR3 protein is CASRGTGNQPQHF. DNA of the CDR3: TGTGCCAGCAGGGGGACAGGCAATCAGCCCCAGCATTTT.

V usage is TRBV4-1 and J usage is TRBJ2-1; 7 nucleotides match TRBD2. J lost 0 bases, V lost 4 bases, and 9 bases had no gene match. The CDR3 contains 17 residues. The V gene's germline CDR1 is MGHRA and CDR2 YSYEKL. The CDR3, as DNA: TGCGCCAGCAGCCGGGACTACTCCCACACCTCCTACAATGAGCAGTTCTTC. Translating it yields CASSRDYSHTSYNEQFF.

The chain has TRBV2 and TRBJ1-1; D is possibly TRBD1 (5 bases). The CDR3 has 14 residues. Per the germline V gene, CDR1 is SNHLY and CDR2 is FYNNEI. V gave up 7 bases and J gave up 4 bases, with 16 bases separating them. CDR3 nucleotide sequence: TGTGCCAGCAATAGGGACGGCGGGGGCACTGAAGCTTTCTTT. Translated, it gives CASNRDGGGTEAFF. The variable domain in full, completed from reference TRBV2 and TRBJ1-1, reads EPEVTQTPSHQVTQMGQEVILRCVPISNHLYFYWYRQILGQKVEFLVSFYNNEISEKSEIFDDQFSVERPDGSNFTLKIRSTKLEDSAMYFCASNRDGGGTEAFFGQGTRLTVV.

The V call is TRBV19, the J call TRBJ2-3, with TRBD1 identical over 10 bases. The ends lost 6 bases at V and 1 base at J; junction bases unmatched: 1. The CDR3 contains 14 residues. CDR1 and CDR2 from the germline V gene are LNHDA and SQIVND (reference sequence). In DNA, the CDR3 is TGTGCCAGTAGGGGGACAGGGGGCACAGATACGCAGTATTTT. Translation: CASRGTGGTDTQYF. Combining the CDR3 with reference TRBV19 and TRBJ2-3 gives the whole variable domain DGGITQSPKYLFRKEGQNVTLSCEQNLNHDAMYWYRQDPGQGLRLIYYSQIVNDFQKGDIAEGYSVSREKKESFPLTVTSAQKNPTAFYLCASRGTGGTDTQYFGPGTRLTVL.

The chain links TRBV7-9 to TRBJ2-7, with 9 bases matching TRBD1. Looked up from germline, CDR1 is SEHNR and CDR2 is FQNEAQ (reference sequence). Trimming removed 5 bases from V and 7 bases from J; junction bases left unmatched: 9. The CDR3 consists of 14 residues. The CDR3 reads CASSERTGEGEQYF. The DNA for the CDR3 is TGTGCCAGCAGCGAAAGGACAGGGGAAGGTGAGCAGTACTTC.